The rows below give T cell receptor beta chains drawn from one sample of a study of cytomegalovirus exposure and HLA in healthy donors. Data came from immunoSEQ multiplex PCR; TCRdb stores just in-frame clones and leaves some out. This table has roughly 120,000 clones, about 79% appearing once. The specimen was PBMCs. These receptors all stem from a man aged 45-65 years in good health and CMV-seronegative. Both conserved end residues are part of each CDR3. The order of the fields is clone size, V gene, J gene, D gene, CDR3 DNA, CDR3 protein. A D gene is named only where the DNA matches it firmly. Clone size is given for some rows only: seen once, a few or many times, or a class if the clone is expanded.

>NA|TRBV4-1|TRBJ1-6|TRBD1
TGCGCGGGGTCTCTAGACAGGGTCAATTCACCCCTCCACTTT
CAGSLDRVNSPLHF
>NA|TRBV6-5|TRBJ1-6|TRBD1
TGTGCCAGCAGTCCACAGGGGGCGTTTGCACCCCTCCACTTT
CASSPQGAFAPLHF
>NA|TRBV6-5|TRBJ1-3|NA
TGTGCCAGCGGTCGGAGCTCTGGAAACACCATATATTTT
CASGRSSGNTIYF
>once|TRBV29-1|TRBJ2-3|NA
TGCAGCGTTGATGTGGAGGTGGACACAGATACGCAGTATTTT
CSVDVEVDTDTQYF
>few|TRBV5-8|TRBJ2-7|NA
TGTGCCAGCAGCTTGGGGCCCGAAGAGGCCTACGAGCAGTACTTC
CASSLGPEEAYEQYF
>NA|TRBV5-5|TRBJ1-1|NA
TGTGCCAGCAGCTTCCAGATAACTGAAGCTTTCTTT
CASSFQITEAFF
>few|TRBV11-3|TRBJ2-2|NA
TGTGCCAGCAGCTTAGGAGGATCCTACACCGGGGAGCTGTTTTTT
CASSLGGSYTGELFF
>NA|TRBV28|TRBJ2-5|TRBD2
TGTGCCAGCGGGGGGGTAAAGGAGACCCAGTACTTC
CASGGVKETQYF
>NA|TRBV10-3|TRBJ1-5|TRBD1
TGTGCCATACGGGACAGGGAGTATCAGCCCCAGCATTTT
CAIRDREYQPQHF
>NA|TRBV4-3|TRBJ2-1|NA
TGCGCCAGCAGCCAAGTTGGAGGGGCAACGTTCTTC
CASSQVGGATFF
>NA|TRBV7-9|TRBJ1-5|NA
TGTGCCAGCCAAGAAGGCGGGGACAATCAGCCCCAGCATTTT
CASQEGGDNQPQHF
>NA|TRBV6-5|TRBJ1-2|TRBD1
TGTGCCAGCAGTGGAAGGACAGGAGCTAACTATGGCTACACCTTC
CASSGRTGANYGYTF
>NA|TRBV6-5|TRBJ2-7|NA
TGTGCCAGCAAGGGGGTGAATAGGGGCCGTTACGAGCAGTACTTC
CASKGVNRGRYEQYF
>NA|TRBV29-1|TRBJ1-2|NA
TGCAGCGTTGAAACTACAGGGTTCTATGGCTACACCTTC
CSVETTGFYGYTF
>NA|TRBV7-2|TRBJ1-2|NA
TGTGCCAGCAGCTTAGCTGGGACATCTCACTATGGCTACACCTTC
CASSLAGTSHYGYTF
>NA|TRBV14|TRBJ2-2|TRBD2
TGTGCCAGCAGCCCCCGTCCAGCGGGGGCGGGCACCGGGGAGCTGTTTTTT
CASSPRPAGAGTGELFF
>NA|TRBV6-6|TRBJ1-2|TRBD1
TGTGCCAGCAGTTACGCCCTGGGACAGGGGGCAGGTGGCTACACCTTC
CASSYALGQGAGGYTF
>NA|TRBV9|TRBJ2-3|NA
TGTGCCAGCACGGAACAGCATACAGATACGCAGTATTTT
CASTEQHTDTQYF
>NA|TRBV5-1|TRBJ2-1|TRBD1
TGCGCCAGCAGCTTAGACGGACAGGGGGCTTACAATGAGCAGTTCTTC
CASSLDGQGAYNEQFF
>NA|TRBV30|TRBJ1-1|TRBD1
TGTGCCTGGTCCCAGGGGGCTGGGAGCACTGAAGCTTTCTTT
CAWSQGAGSTEAFF
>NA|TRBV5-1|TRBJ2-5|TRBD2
TGCGCCAGCAGGGTTAGCGGGGTCGAAGAGACCCAGTACTTC
CASRVSGVEETQYF
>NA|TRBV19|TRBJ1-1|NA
TGTGCCAGTAGTAACGTGGGAGATGGGGAGGGTGAAGCTTTCTTT
CASSNVGDGEGEAFF
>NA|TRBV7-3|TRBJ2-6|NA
TGTGCCACCACCCGGGTGCCCGGGGCCAACGTCCTGACTTTC
CATTRVPGANVLTF
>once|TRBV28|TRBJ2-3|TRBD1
TGTGCCAGCAGTCTTCTACAGGGGGCAGTAGATACGCAGTATTTT
CASSLLQGAVDTQYF
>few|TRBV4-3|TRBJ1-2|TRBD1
TGCGCCAGCAGCCAAGAAGTGACAGGGGGGAACTATGGCTACACCTTC
CASSQEVTGGNYGYTF
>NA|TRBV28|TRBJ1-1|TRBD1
TGTGCCAGCGTTACAGGGGGCTATGAATTAATGAACACTGAAGCTTTCTTT
CASVTGGYELMNTEAFF
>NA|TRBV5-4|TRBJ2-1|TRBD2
TGTGCCAGCAGCTTAACTAGCGGGGGCTATTCCTACAATGAGCAGTTCTTC
CASSLTSGGYSYNEQFF
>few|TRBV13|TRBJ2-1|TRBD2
TGTGCCAGCAGCACTAGCGGGGAATGGAATGAGCAGTTCTTC
CASSTSGEWNEQFF
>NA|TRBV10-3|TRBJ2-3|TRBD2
TGTGCCATCAGGACTAGCGGGGCCCCAGATACGCAGTATTTT
CAIRTSGAPDTQYF
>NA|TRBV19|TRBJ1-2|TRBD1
TGTGCCAGTAGTGTGACAGGGGGGCTCCTCTATGGCTACACCTTC
CASSVTGGLLYGYTF
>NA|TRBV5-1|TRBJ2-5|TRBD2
TGCGCCAGCAGCCCCCCTAGCGGGGGGCGAGAGACCCAGTACTTC
CASSPPSGGRETQYF
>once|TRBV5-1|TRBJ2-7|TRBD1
TGCGCCAGCAGCTTGGCCGCTGCAGGGGGCGAAGAGCAGTACTTC
CASSLAAAGGEEQYF
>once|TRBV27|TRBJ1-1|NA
TGTGCCAGCAGTCCCAGGGAGGGGTGGACTGAAGCTTTCTTT
CASSPREGWTEAFF
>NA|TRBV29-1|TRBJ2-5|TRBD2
TGCAGCGTAGAACCCCGGGGACTAGCGGCGAAGACCCAGTACTTC
CSVEPRGLAAKTQYF
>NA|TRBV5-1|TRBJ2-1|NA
TGCGCCAGCAGCTTGGAAGGGGATACCTACAATGAGCAGTTCTTC
CASSLEGDTYNEQFF
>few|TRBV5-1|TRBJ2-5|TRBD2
TGCGCCAGCAGCGAACTAGCGGGGGAAGAGACCCAGTACTTC
CASSELAGEETQYF
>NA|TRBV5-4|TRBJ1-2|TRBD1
TGTGCCAGCAGGGAACCCGGGACAGGGTATGGCTACACCTTC
CASREPGTGYGYTF
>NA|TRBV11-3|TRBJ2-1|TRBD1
TGTGCCAGCAGCTTAGGGACAGGGGGGTACAATGAGCAGTTCTTC
CASSLGTGGYNEQFF
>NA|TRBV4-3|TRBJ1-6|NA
TGCGCCAGCAGTCGTGGGGGCGGGGGGAGAGAGAATAATTCACCCCTCCACTTT
CASSRGGGGRENNSPLHF
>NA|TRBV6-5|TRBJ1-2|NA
TGTGCCAGCAGTTACCCAGGATTTTATGGCTACACCTTC
CASSYPGFYGYTF
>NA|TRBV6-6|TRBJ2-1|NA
TGTGCCAGCAGTTACACTAGACCTAGTGAGCAGTTCTTC
CASSYTRPSEQFF